This TCR beta chain was captured by sequencing in a study of blood T cell repertoires in COVID-19. Measured with immunoSEQ multiplex PCR; TCRdb has only the in-frame clones, and not every one. Of under 250,000 clones listed, 86% are singletons. The CDR3 is 15 residues long. The V end lost 0 bases, the J end lost 7 bases, and 12 bases lay between the germline ends. Germline CDR1 LNHNV, CDR2 YYDKDF (reference sequence). This rearrangement joins TRBV15 to TRBJ2-2, with D hard to call. The source material was peripheral blood. The clonotype originates from a man in his forties or fifties with COVID-19, enrolled during active disease. CDR3 sequence (DNA): TGTGCCACCAGCAGAGATCCTCGGGTCCTCGGGGAGCTGTTTTTT. This encodes CATSRDPRVLGELFF.